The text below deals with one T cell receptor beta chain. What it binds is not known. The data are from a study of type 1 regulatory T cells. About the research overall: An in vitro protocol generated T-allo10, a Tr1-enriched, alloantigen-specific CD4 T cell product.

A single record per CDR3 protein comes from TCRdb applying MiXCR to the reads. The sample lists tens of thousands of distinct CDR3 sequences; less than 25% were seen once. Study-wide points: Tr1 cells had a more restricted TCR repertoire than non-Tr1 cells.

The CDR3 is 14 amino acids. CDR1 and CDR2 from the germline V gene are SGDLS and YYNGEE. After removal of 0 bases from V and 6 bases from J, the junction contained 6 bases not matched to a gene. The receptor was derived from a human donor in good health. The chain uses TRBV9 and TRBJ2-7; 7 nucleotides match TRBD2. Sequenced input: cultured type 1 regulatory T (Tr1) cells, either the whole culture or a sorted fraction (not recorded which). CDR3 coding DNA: TGTGCCAGCAGCGTAGACACTAGCGTAGGCGAGCAGTACTTC. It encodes CASSVDTSVGEQYF.